Described below is a single T cell receptor (beta chain) sequence and its context. Survey-level immunoSEQ v3.0 assays were run. The table came from immunoSEQ multiplex PCR; TCRdb's copy has only in-frame clones and leaves some out. The repertoire consists of some 25,000 clones, with about 86% occurring once and the leading ten covering more than 3%. The V end was cut by 0 bases, the J end by 2 bases, with 11 bases between. This CDR3 is 15 amino acids long. The germline CDR1 and CDR2 sequences are SGDLS and YYNGEE. This entry is derived from a study of long-term antiretroviral therapy in people with HIV. In the study overall: The immediate-ART recommendation dates to 2015, and the earliest samples predate it by about a decade.

The receptor comes from a woman in her thirties with HIV. Specimen: unsorted PBMCs, collected 1.9 years after starting antiretroviral therapy. This rearrangement joins TRBV9 to TRBJ1-2, with D maybe TRBD1 (5 bases). The CDR3 DNA is TGTGCCAGCAGCGTAGGAGCAGGGTCGAACTATGGCTACACCTTC. This sequence encodes CASSVGAGSNYGYTF.